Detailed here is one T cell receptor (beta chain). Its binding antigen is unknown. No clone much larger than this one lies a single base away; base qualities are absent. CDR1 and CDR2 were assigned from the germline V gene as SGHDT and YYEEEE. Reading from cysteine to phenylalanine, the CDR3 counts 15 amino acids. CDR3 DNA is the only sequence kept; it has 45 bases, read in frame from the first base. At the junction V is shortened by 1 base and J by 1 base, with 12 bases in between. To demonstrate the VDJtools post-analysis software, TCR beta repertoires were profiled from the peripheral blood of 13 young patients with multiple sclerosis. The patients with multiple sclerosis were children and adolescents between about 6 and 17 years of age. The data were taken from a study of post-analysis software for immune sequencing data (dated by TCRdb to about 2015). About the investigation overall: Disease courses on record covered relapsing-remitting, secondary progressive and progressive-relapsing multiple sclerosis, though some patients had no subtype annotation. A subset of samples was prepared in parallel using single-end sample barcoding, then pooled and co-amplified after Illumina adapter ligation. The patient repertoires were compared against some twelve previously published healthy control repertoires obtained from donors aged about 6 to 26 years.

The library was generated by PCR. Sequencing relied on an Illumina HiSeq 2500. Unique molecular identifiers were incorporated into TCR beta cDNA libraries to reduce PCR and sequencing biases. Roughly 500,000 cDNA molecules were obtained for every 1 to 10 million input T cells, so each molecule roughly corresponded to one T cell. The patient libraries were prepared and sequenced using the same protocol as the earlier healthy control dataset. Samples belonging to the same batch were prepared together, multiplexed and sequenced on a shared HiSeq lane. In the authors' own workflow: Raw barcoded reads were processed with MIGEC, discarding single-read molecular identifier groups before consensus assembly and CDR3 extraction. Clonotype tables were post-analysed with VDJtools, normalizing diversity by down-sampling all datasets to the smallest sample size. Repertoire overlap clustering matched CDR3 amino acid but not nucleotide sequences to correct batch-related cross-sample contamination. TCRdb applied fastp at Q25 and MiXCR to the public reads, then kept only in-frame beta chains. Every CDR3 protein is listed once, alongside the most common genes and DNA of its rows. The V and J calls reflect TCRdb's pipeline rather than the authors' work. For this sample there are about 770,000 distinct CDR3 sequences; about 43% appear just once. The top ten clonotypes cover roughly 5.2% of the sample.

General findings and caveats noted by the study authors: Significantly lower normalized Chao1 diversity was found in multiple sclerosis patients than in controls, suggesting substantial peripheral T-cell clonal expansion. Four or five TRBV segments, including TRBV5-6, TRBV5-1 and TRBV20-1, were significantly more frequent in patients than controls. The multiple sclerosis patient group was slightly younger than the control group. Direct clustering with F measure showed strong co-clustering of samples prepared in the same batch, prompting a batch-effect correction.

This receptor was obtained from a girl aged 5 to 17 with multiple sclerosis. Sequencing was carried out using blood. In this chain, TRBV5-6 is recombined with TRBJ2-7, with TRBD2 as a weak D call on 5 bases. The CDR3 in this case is CASSLRRGGSYEQYF. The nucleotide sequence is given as TGTGCCAGCAGCTTGAGACGAGGCGGGTCCTACGAGCAGTACTTC.